One sample yielded the 6 T cell receptor beta chains listed below, sequenced in a study of T cells in Graves' hyperthyroidism and ophthalmopathy. There were TCR beta CDR3 regions amplified from RNA transcripts. The primer set for the first-round RT-PCR of the TCR CDR3 was HTBI. MiXCR, applied by TCRdb to the multiplex PCR reads, yields one record per CDR3 protein. The repertoire holds 750,000 to 950,000 distinct CDR3 sequences, with over 35% as singletons. Sequencing was done on a sample of blood. The receptors stem from a man between 18 and 29 years old with Graves' hyperthyroidism.

This clonotype occurred many times. The CDR3 loop is CASSSGQGDNYGYTF. The CDR3 region has the DNA TGTGCCAGCAGTTCCGGACAGGGTGATAACTATGGCTACACCTTC. The chain couples TRBV12-3 or TRBV12-4 to TRBJ1-2; TRBD1 agrees at 8 bases. V shed 4 bases and J 1 base; nucleotides not matched to a gene: 5. The length of the CDR3 is 15 residues.

This clonotype has just a few counts. This rearrangement joins TRBV2 to TRBJ1-5, with unresolved D. The CDR3 is 17 residues long. The germline gives CDR1 SNHLY, CDR2 FYNNEI. The ends were cut back, 9 bases at V and 0 bases at J, with 21 bases in the middle. The CDR3 reads CARTPVGHLYSNQPQHF. The CDR3 nucleotides read TGTGCCAGAACCCCGGTCGGCCATCTTTATAGCAATCAGCCCCAGCATTTT.

This clonotype was observed a few times. V usage is TRBV20-1 and J usage is TRBJ1-5, with 7 positions matching TRBD1. Looked up from germline, CDR1 is DFQATT and CDR2 is SNEGSKA (reference sequence). V was clipped by 6 bases and J by 5 bases; unmatched bases: 7. The CDR3 totals 13 residues. DNA for the CDR3: TGCAGTGCCGGGGACAGAAATCATCAGCCCCAGCATTTT. Protein sequence: CSAGDRNHQPQHF.

This clonotype was observed many times. The chain carries TRBV10-3 and TRBJ1-1; D unresolved. Trimming left V 7 bases short and J 0 bases short, with 9 bases between. The CDR3 contains 13 residues. CDR1 is ENHRY, CDR2 SYGVKD, per germline. For the CDR3, the DNA is TGTGCCATCATGCAGCTAATGAACACTGAAGCTTTCTTT. This encodes CAIMQLMNTEAFF.

The chain combines TRBV20-1 with TRBJ1-1, with D perhaps matching TRBD1 (5 bases). V was pared by 5 bases and J by 1 base, with 14 bases between. The CDR3 runs 14 residues. Germline V gene sequence: CDR1 DFQATT, CDR2 SNEGSKA (reference sequence). CDR3 sequence reads: CSAPQGRANTEAFF. The CDR3 bases are TGCAGTGCTCCCCAGGGCAGGGCGAACACTGAAGCTTTCTTT.

Worth noting for this clonotype: This may come from a read error, since a much larger clone is one base off. The V call is TRBV2, the J call TRBJ1-6; no clear D. Per the germline V gene, CDR1 is SNHLY and CDR2 is FYNNEI. The CDR3 spans 14 residues. Trimming pared 8 bases from V and 5 bases from J, leaving 13 bases between. The CDR3 region is CASGPGSHNSPLHF. DNA for the CDR3: TGTGCCAGCGGCCCCGGGAGCCATAATTCACCCCTCCACTTT. Looking up the rest from reference TRBV2 and TRBJ1-6 gives the full variable domain: EPEVTQTPSHQVTQMGQEVILRCVPISNHLYFYWYRQILGQKVEFLVSFYNNEISEKSEIFDDQFSVERPDGSNFTLKIRSTKLEDSAMYFCASGPGSHNSPLHFGNGTRLTVT.